The 7 T cell receptor beta chains listed next were all sequenced from one sample in a study of spatial heterogeneity in lung cancer. TCRdb reanalysed the 5' RACE reads using MiXCR and keeps one entry per CDR3 protein. Among 50,000 to 75,000 distinct CDR3 sequences listed, roughly 6.4% were seen once. Time point noted: sample taken at primary tumor resection. This specimen was PBMCs, taken at surgery. The source of these receptors is a female donor with early-stage non-small cell lung cancer.

Many counts were recorded for this clonotype. The chain links TRBV12-3 or TRBV12-4 to TRBJ2-7; 7 bases are a match to TRBD2. The trim removed 7 bases at V and 6 bases at J, leaving 12 bases unmatched. This CDR3 has 14 amino acids. CDR3 sequence: CASTLGGGRREQYF. The CDR3 bases are TGTGCCAGCACCCTAGGCGGGGGACGTCGCGAGCAGTACTTC.

The sample holds a few counts of this clonotype. This CDR3 is CASIKIGTAEAFF. The CDR3 bases are TGTGCCAGCATCAAAATTGGGACAGCCGAAGCTTTCTTT. The chain is built from TRBV27 and TRBJ1-1; 7 bases match TRBD1. There are 13 residues in the CDR3. Per germline, CDR1 MNHEY and CDR2 SMNVEV (reference sequence). Unmatched junction bases numbered 10, after V lost 7 bases and J lost 8 bases.

The table lists this clonotype with many counts. This sequence joins TRBV3-1 and TRBJ2-2; TRBD2 matches at 13 bases. The CDR3 spans 16 residues. Germline lookup yields CDR1 LGHDT and CDR2 YNNKEL (reference sequence). J lost 5 bases, V lost 4 bases, and 4 bases had no gene match. Here the CDR3 reads CASSPPTSGGTGELFF. Here the CDR3 DNA reads TGTGCCAGCAGCCCGCCGACTAGCGGGGGGACCGGGGAGCTGTTTTTT.

The chain joins TRBV5-1 to TRBJ2-3; a possible D gene is TRBD2 (6 bases). The ends were cut back, 4 bases at V and 2 bases at J, with 20 bases in the middle. Germline assignment: CDR1 SGHRS and CDR2 YFSETQ. The CDR3 runs to 17 residues. The CDR3 nucleotides read TGCGCCAGCAGCCCAACCTTTGCGGAGGGGATCACAGATACGCAGTATTTT. Protein product: CASSPTFAEGITDTQYF.

This clonotype came up many times. The V and J genes are TRBV19 and TRBJ1-1, with 9 bases matching TRBD1. The CDR3 runs 17 residues. Unmatched junction bases numbered 11, after V lost 5 bases and J lost 1 base. Per germline, CDR1 LNHDA and CDR2 SQIVND (reference sequence). The CDR3, as DNA: TGTGCCAGTAGTGACTACAGGGGGCCCGGATCGAACACTGAAGCTTTCTTT. Translation gives CASSDYRGPGSNTEAFF.

This clonotype was seen ten or more times. This chain links TRBV10-3 with TRBJ1-6; D gene ambiguous. Germline lookup yields CDR1 ENHRY and CDR2 SYGVKD. CDR3 length equals 14 residues. Trimming pared 6 bases from V and 10 bases from J, leaving 16 bases between. Here the CDR3 DNA reads TGTGCCATCAGCCGGGCCGAGGAAGGGTCACCCCTCCACTTT. This codes for CAISRAEEGSPLHF.

This clonotype was counted many times. The rearrangement uses TRBV28 and TRBJ2-7; D might be TRBD1 or TRBD2, each matching 6 bases. The length of the CDR3 is 17 residues. Germline V gene sequence: CDR1 MDHEN, CDR2 SYDVKM. Trimming took off 1 base at V and 3 bases at J, with 19 bases between the two ends. The CDR3 nucleotides are TGTGCCAGCAGTTTATTCCTTGAGACAGGAGGGCGCTACGAGCAGTACGTC. Translated, it gives CASSLFLETGGRYEQYV.